Each of the 22 T cell receptor beta chains below was sequenced from the same sample in a study of blood T cell repertoires in COVID-19. Data came from immunoSEQ multiplex PCR; TCRdb stores just in-frame clones and leaves some out. This sample yields 50,000 to 65,000 clones, of which roughly 82% are seen a single time; 22% belongs to the top ten. The sample was peripheral blood. Receptors were obtained from a woman aged 55-69 years with acute or convalescent COVID-19.

The rearrangement links TRBV6-5 to TRBJ1-3; D remains ambiguous. This CDR3 spans 14 amino acids. The ends were cut back, 5 bases at V and 0 bases at J, with 8 bases in the middle. CDR1 is MNHEY, CDR2 SVGAGI, per germline. CDR3 sequence reads: CASSPLYSGNTIYF. As DNA, the CDR3 is TGTGCCAGCAGTCCACTTTACTCTGGAAACACCATATATTTT.

V and J are TRBV7-9 and TRBJ2-7; TRBD1 matches at 8 bases. CDR3 length: 17 amino acids. Germline trimming cut 1 base from V and 3 bases from J; bases unmatched to any gene: 11. Germline loops: CDR1 SEHNR, CDR2 FQNEAQ (reference sequence). The CDR3, as DNA: TGTGCCAGCAGCTTAGATGTAAGGCGGACAGGGATCTACGAGCAGTACTTC. Protein product: CASSLDVRRTGIYEQYF.

The rearrangement links TRBV5-1 to TRBJ1-1; TRBD1 is a possible D gene (6 bases). The ends were cut back, 6 bases at V and 5 bases at J, with 20 bases in the middle. The V gene's germline CDR1 is SGHRS and CDR2 YFSETQ. The CDR3 is 15 residues long. The CDR3 loop is CASILGPGAVTEAFF. DNA for the CDR3: TGCGCCAGCATCCTTGGCCCAGGGGCGGTAACTGAAGCTTTCTTT.

The V and J genes are TRBV19 and TRBJ1-2, with D hard to call. Germline V lookup: CDR1 LNHDA, CDR2 SQIVND (reference sequence). This CDR3 is built from 16 residues. V was cut by 4 bases and J by 7 bases, with 22 bases left in between. The chain's CDR3 is CASSRPADRPEGGYTF. CDR3 DNA sequence: TGTGCCAGTAGTAGACCGGCCGACCGCCCGGAGGGTGGCTACACCTTC. Together with reference TRBV19 and TRBJ1-2, the CDR3 gives the full variable domain: DGGITQSPKYLFRKEGQNVTLSCEQNLNHDAMYWYRQDPGQGLRLIYYSQIVNDFQKGDIAEGYSVSREKKESFPLTVTSAQKNPTAFYLCASSRPADRPEGGYTFGSGTRLTVV.

The V and J genes are TRBV5-1 and TRBJ1-6; D gene unclear. CDR3 length: 14 residues. The ends were cut back, 2 bases at V and 8 bases at J, with 11 bases in the middle. Germline CDR1 SGHRS, CDR2 YFSETQ. CDR3 region: CASSFWEADSPLHF. The CDR3 coding sequence is TGCGCCAGCAGCTTTTGGGAGGCTGATTCACCCCTCCACTTT.

This chain joins TRBV10-1 and TRBJ2-2; D is uncertain. The CDR3 totals 15 residues. Germline CDR1 WNHNN, CDR2 SYGVQD (reference sequence). Trimming cost V 4 bases and J 3 bases, with 12 bases left between them. CDR3 residues: CASSVGRQYTGELFF. The CDR3 DNA reads TGCGCCAGCAGTGTCGGCAGGCAATACACCGGGGAGCTGTTTTTT.

As DNA, the CDR3 is TGTGCCAGCACGGTCATGGAGGGCTATGGCTACACCTTC. Translation gives CASTVMEGYGYTF. The chain recombines TRBV6-5 with TRBJ1-2; D call uncertain. The germline V gene has CDR1 MNHEY and CDR2 SVGAGI. The V end lost 7 bases, the J end lost 4 bases, and 13 bases lay between the germline ends. The CDR3 loop spans 13 amino acids.

The genes are TRBV4-1 and TRBJ1-4; D perhaps matches TRBD1 (5 bases). V was shortened by 0 bases and J by 7 bases, with 15 bases between the two germline ends. The CDR3 has 16 amino acids. CDR1 is MGHRA and CDR2 is YSYEKL in the germline V gene. DNA for the CDR3: TGCGCCAGCAGCCAAGATTGGCTGGACGGGGGTGAAAAACTGTTTTTT. Its protein is CASSQDWLDGGEKLFF.

This clone was recorded only once. V gene TRBV12-5 combines with J gene TRBJ1-2; 10 positions agree with TRBD1. V lost 7 bases and J lost 4; bases outside the gene matches: 9. The CDR3 spans 15 residues. The germline gives CDR1 LGHNT, CDR2 FRNRAP. The CDR3: CASAGGQGVFYGYTF. CDR3 bases: TGTGCTAGTGCCGGTGGACAGGGGGTTTTCTATGGCTACACCTTC. Based on the CDR3 plus reference TRBV12-5 and TRBJ1-2, the full variable domain is DARVTQTPRHKVTEMGQEVTMRCQPILGHNTVFWYRQTMMQGLELLAYFRNRAPLDDSGMPKDRFSAEMPDATLATLKIQPSEPRDSAVYFCASAGGQGVFYGYTFGSGTRLTVV.

V is TRBV5-1 and J is TRBJ2-7, with D perhaps matching TRBD2 (5 bases). Germline CDR1 SGHRS, CDR2 YFSETQ. V lost 4 bases and J 4 bases, leaving 9 bases between the germline ends. The CDR3 sequence is 12 residues long. In nucleotides, the CDR3 is TGCGCCAGCAGCCCTAGCCTTTACGAGCAGTACTTC. Encoded protein: CASSPSLYEQYF.

This chain joins TRBV7-3 and TRBJ2-2, with D tentatively TRBD1 (5 bases). V was cut by 2 bases and J by 8 bases, with 9 bases left in between. Germline CDR1 SGHTA, CDR2 FQGTGA. CDR3 length: 13 residues. The CDR3 DNA follows: TGTGCCAGCAGCTTACTCAGGGATGGGGAGCTGTTTTTT. Translation: CASSLLRDGELFF.

The chain has TRBV30 and TRBJ2-3, with 7 bases aligning to TRBD2. Trimming took 5 bases from V and 3 from J; bases not matched to a gene: 5. CDR1 is GTSNPN, CDR2 SVGIG, per germline (reference sequence). The CDR3 sequence is 13 residues long. CDR3 DNA sequence: TGTGCCTGGGGCCCGGGGGGAACAGATACGCAGTATTTT. Its translation is CAWGPGGTDTQYF.

The CDR3 bases are TGTGCCTGGAGTAGGGGGGGAGACACCGGGGAGCTGTTTTTT. Translating it yields CAWSRGGDTGELFF. This chain joins TRBV30 and TRBJ2-2; tentative D call: TRBD2 (7 bases). The CDR3 has 14 amino acids. Germline loops: CDR1 GTSNPN, CDR2 SVGIG (reference sequence). Trimming took off 2 bases at V and 3 bases at J, with 10 bases between the two ends.

The genes are TRBV30 and TRBJ1-1; 7 nucleotides line up with TRBD1. Germline lookup yields CDR1 GTSNPN and CDR2 SVGIG (reference sequence). J was trimmed by 0 bases and V by 3 bases; bases with no gene match: 7. This CDR3 spans 15 amino acids. CDR3 nucleotide sequence: TGTGCCTGGAGCCCGATGACAGGGTTGAACACTGAAGCTTTCTTT. This encodes CAWSPMTGLNTEAFF.

The gene calls are TRBV2 and TRBJ1-1; 8 bases are a match to TRBD1. CDR1 is SNHLY, CDR2 FYNNEI, per germline. This CDR3 comprises 13 residues. With V trimmed by 1 base and J by 6 bases, 1 base remained unmatched. CDR3 residues: CASSEETGAEAFF. The CDR3 coding sequence is TGTGCCAGCAGTGAAGAGACAGGGGCTGAAGCTTTCTTT.

This clone was counted only a few times. The chain uses TRBV7-9 and TRBJ2-7; D ambiguous. V shed 2 bases and J shed 4 bases, with 9 bases lying between them. The CDR3 length is 13 residues. The germline V gene encodes CDR1 SEHNR and CDR2 FQNEAQ (reference sequence). The CDR3: CASSLTPVYEQYF. In nucleotides, the CDR3 is TGTGCCAGCAGCTTAACGCCGGTTTACGAGCAGTACTTC.

The V call is TRBV30, the J call TRBJ2-5; 8 nucleotides agree with TRBD1. Germline-derived CDR1 and CDR2 are GTSNPN and SVGIG (reference sequence). This CDR3 is built from 12 residues. The V segment lost 8 bases and the J segment 6 bases; nucleotides outside the gene matches: 8. In DNA, the CDR3 is TGTGCCGGAGACCAGGGGGCGAAGACCCAGTACTTC. It specifies CAGDQGAKTQYF.

The rearrangement links TRBV5-4 to TRBJ2-3, with 7 bases that match TRBD2. The CDR3 is made up of 15 amino acids. CDR1 is SGHNT, CDR2 YYREEE, per germline (reference sequence). V lost 1 base and J lost 6; bases outside the gene matches: 8. CDR3 DNA sequence: TGTGCCAGCAGCTTGCGGGAGGCGACTTTGGATACGCAGTATTTT. Protein product: CASSLREATLDTQYF.

This clone turned up a few times. The chain uses TRBV19 and TRBJ1-1; D gene uncertain. The CDR3 has 13 residues. Germline V lookup: CDR1 LNHDA, CDR2 SQIVND (reference sequence). V was trimmed by 11 bases and J by 1 base, leaving 14 bases between them. The CDR3 sequence is CAVRPDKNTEAFF. CDR3 DNA sequence: TGTGCCGTAAGACCCGACAAGAACACTGAAGCTTTCTTT.

The gene calls are TRBV3-1 (or the pseudogene TRBV3-2) and TRBJ2-2, with TRBD2 matching 9 bases. This CDR3 contains 17 residues. Germline CDR1 reads LGHDT; CDR2 reads YNNKEL (reference sequence). V lost 0 bases to trimming and J lost 5 bases; unmatched junction nucleotides: 7. The CDR3 reads CASSQDVTSGPTGELFF. DNA of the CDR3: TGTGCCAGCAGCCAAGATGTTACTAGCGGGCCGACCGGGGAGCTGTTTTTT.

The chain has TRBV6-2 or TRBV6-3 and TRBJ1-2, with 9 bases fitting TRBD1. The CDR3 length is 14 residues. Trimming removed 2 bases from V and 6 bases from J; junction bases left unmatched: 4. The germline V gene encodes CDR1 MNHEY and CDR2 SVGEGT. This CDR3 is CASSYRTGDNGYTF. DNA for the CDR3: TGTGCCAGCAGTTACCGGACAGGGGATAATGGCTACACCTTC.

The J gene is TRBJ2-7, the V gene TRBV18, with a weak D call TRBD1 (5 bases). Per germline, CDR1 KGHSH and CDR2 LQKENI. This CDR3 region has 14 residues. The V end lost 0 bases, the J end lost 2 bases, and 8 bases lay between the germline ends. CDR3 region: CASSPPKGTYEQYF. Written as DNA, the CDR3 is TGTGCCAGCTCACCACCAAAGGGGACCTACGAGCAGTACTTC.